This T cell receptor beta chain stems from a study of blood T cell repertoires in COVID-19. The protocol was immunoSEQ multiplex PCR, while the TCRdb copy is restricted to in-frame clones and leaves out a portion. The sample records about 250,000 clones, approximately 90% being singletons. The length of the CDR3 is 15 residues. Per the germline V gene, CDR1 is SGHTA and CDR2 is FQGNSA. The J segment lost 3 bases and the V segment lost 3 bases, leaving 2 bases of the junction unmatched. This clonotype was obtained from a man younger than 35 with active or convalescent COVID-19. Sequencing was carried out using peripheral blood. The genes are TRBV7-2 and TRBJ2-2, with 9 bases that match TRBD2. CDR3 bases: TGTGCCAGCAGCTTCGCGGGGGGGTACACCGGGGAGCTGTTTTTT. Amino acids: CASSFAGGYTGELFF.